The 9 T cell receptor beta chains below all came from one sample that was sequenced in a study of Graves' ophthalmopathy and Graves' hyperthyroidism. From RNA, the CDR3 regions of TCR beta chains were amplified and sequenced. After a first-round RT-PCR with HTBI primers, a second-round multiplex PCR was run. From the multiplex PCR reads, TCRdb called clonotypes with MiXCR, one entry per CDR3 protein. The repertoire consists of roughly 1.1 million distinct CDR3 sequences, with about two fifths occurring once and the leading ten covering around 10%. The sequenced sample consisted of peripheral blood or thyroid tissue (not recorded which). The source is an adult man with Graves' hyperthyroidism.

This chain joins TRBV19 and TRBJ1-5; maybe TRBD1 (6 bases). Germline loops: CDR1 LNHDA, CDR2 SQIVND (reference sequence). The CDR3 is 14 amino acids. Trimming left V 9 bases short and J 1 base short, with 13 bases between. DNA of the CDR3: TGTGCCAGCACAGGGATTCTGAGCAATCAGCCCCAGCATTTT. Protein: CASTGILSNQPQHF.

This rearrangement joins TRBV19 to TRBJ1-1; 9 bases are a match to TRBD1. The CDR3 extends over 14 amino acids. After removal of 6 bases from V and 6 bases from J, the junction contained 8 bases not matched to a gene. CDR1 LNHDA and CDR2 SQIVND come from the germline V gene (reference sequence). The DNA of the CDR3 is TGTGCCAGTAGACAGGGGGCGCGCGGGTCTGAAGCTTTCTTT. Protein product: CASRQGARGSEAFF.

This clonotype was seen ten or more times. V gene TRBV20-1 combines with J gene TRBJ1-5; D is unresolved. The CDR3 contains 14 residues. Germline lookup yields CDR1 DFQATT and CDR2 SNEGSKA (reference sequence). V lost 6 bases to trimming and J lost 4 bases, with 16 bases between them. The CDR3 DNA is TGCAGTGCCAAGAATTACTTAACAAATCAGCCCCAGCATTTT. This codes for CSAKNYLTNQPQHF.

This chain joins TRBV6-2 or TRBV6-3 and TRBJ2-7; 8 bases match TRBD1. The CDR3 has 18 residues. V dropped 2 bases and J dropped 3; count of bases not matched to a gene: 15. The germline CDR1 and CDR2 sequences are MNHEY and SVGEGT. CDR3 protein: CASSYLILYRGKFYEQYF. Written as DNA, the CDR3 is TGTGCCAGCAGTTACCTCATCCTTTACAGGGGGAAGTTCTACGAGCAGTACTTC.

Many counts were recorded for this clonotype. The chain employs TRBV7-9 and TRBJ1-1, with D hard to call. Trimming stripped 2 bases from V and 6 bases from J, with 13 bases between. This CDR3 has 14 amino acids. Germline V lookup: CDR1 SEHNR, CDR2 FQNEAQ (reference sequence). The CDR3 DNA sequence: TGTGCCAGCAGCTTAATGAGCTCAGGCCCTGAAGCTTTCTTT. It yields the protein CASSLMSSGPEAFF.

This chain joins TRBV27 and TRBJ1-1; unclear D gene. CDR1 and CDR2 (germline): MNHEY, SMNVEV (reference sequence). CDR3 size: 13 residues. Trimming removed 8 bases from V and 0 bases from J, with 10 bases in between. As DNA, the CDR3 is TGTGCCAGCCGCCGCGGAGTGAACACTGAAGCTTTCTTT. It encodes CASRRGVNTEAFF.

The chain recombines TRBV25-1 with TRBJ2-5; 7 positions agree with TRBD1. Germline loops: CDR1 MGHDK, CDR2 SYGVNS. This CDR3 has 14 residues. The V and J ends lost 6 bases and 5 bases, in that order; junction bases with no gene match: 9. CDR3 coding DNA: TGTGCCAGCAGGGGACAGCCGGTGGCGGAGACCCAGTACTTC. It codes for CASRGQPVAETQYF.

Only a few counts were recorded for this clonotype. The chain recombines TRBV6-5 with TRBJ1-3; 7 bases are a match to TRBD1. J was trimmed by 3 bases and V by 6 bases; bases with no gene match: 5. Germline CDR1 is MNHEY and CDR2 is SVGAGI. This CDR3 region has 14 residues. The CDR3 DNA reads as TGTGCCAGCAGGGAACAGGGGCTTGGAAACACCATATATTTT. Protein: CASREQGLGNTIYF.

This rearrangement joins TRBV20-1 to TRBJ1-5; D possibly corresponds to TRBD1 (5 bases). The V and J ends lost 1 base and 1 base respectively, with 11 bases between them. CDR1 DFQATT and CDR2 SNEGSKA come from the germline V gene (reference sequence). This CDR3 is 15 amino acids long. The CDR3: CSARARERSNQPQHF. CDR3 DNA: TGCAGTGCTAGAGCCAGGGAGAGGAGCAATCAGCCCCAGCATTTT.